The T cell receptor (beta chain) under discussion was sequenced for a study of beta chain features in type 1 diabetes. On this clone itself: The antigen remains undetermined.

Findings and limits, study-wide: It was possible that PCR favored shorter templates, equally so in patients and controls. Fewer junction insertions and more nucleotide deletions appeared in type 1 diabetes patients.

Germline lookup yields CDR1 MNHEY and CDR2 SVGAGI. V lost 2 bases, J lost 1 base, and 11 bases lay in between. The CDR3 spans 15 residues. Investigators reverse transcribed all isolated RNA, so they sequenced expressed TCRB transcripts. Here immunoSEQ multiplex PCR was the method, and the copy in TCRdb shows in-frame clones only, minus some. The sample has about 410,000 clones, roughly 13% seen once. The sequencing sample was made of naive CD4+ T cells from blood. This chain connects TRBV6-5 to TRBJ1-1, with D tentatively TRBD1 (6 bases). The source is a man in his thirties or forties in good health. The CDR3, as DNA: TGTGCCAGCAGTTACCAGGGGTTTGGGAACACTGAAGCTTTCTTT. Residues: CASSYQGFGNTEAFF.